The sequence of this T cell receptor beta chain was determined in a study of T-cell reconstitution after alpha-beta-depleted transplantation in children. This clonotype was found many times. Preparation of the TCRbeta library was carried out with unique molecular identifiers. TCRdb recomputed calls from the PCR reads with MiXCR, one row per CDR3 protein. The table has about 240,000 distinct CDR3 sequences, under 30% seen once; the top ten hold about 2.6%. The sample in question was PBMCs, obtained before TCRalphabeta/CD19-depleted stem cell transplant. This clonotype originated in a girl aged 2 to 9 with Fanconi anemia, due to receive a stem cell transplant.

CDR3 sequence: CASSPLGQGGIHEQYF. The CDR3 DNA reads as TGTGCCAGCAGTCCCCTAGGACAGGGGGGTATCCACGAGCAGTACTTC. The chain carries TRBV6-1 and TRBJ2-7; 10 bases align to TRBD1. Germline CDR1 reads MNHNS; CDR2 reads SASEGT. The CDR3 is 16 amino acids. V shed 5 bases and J 5 bases; nucleotides not matched to a gene: 12.